This T cell receptor beta chain was observed in a study of vaccination and CD4 T cells after COVID-19 (dated by TCRdb to 2021 to 2024). Notes on the research overall: Convalescent patients had a positive SARS-CoV-2 result on nasal swab PCR, and of these patients, several had mild disease and one had severe disease. Post-COVID blood samples were collected from convalescent patients a median of around 96 days after diagnosis, with a range of about 30 to 161 days. The convalescent cohort comprised six males and four females, including two Hispanic individuals, seven Caucasians, two Asians and one multiracial person. Post-vaccine blood samples were taken a median of around 68 days after the second vaccine dose, with a range of roughly 13 to 250 days. Participants received two doses of either the Pfizer-BioNTech BNT162b2 vaccine (n=8) or the Moderna mRNA-1273 vaccine (n=2). A few convalescent patients gave samples both early after vaccination (day 14) and late after vaccination (days 161 to 241). In 10 COVID-19 convalescent patients and 4 infection-naive healthy vaccine recipients, the spike-specific CD4+ TCR repertoire before mRNA vaccination was compared with the repertoire after mRNA vaccination.

Libraries were prepared through PCR. TCRdb shows the sequencer as Illumina iSeq 100. The study's processing was this. Non-productive sequences were removed, and CDR3s that did not start with C, did not end with F or W, or were shorter than 7 amino acids were discarded. Similarity between CDR3 sequences was evaluated in R version 3.6.1 using Levenshtein distances (stringdist) and unrooted phylogenetic trees (ape). The public reads were reprocessed in TCRdb via fastp at Q25 and MiXCR, keeping in-frame beta chains. Rows merge per CDR3 protein into single entries with the most common DNA and genes. TCRdb, not the original authors, processed these V and J calls. The sample table lists roughly 28,000 distinct CDR3 sequences, 50% of them with a count of one. The ten largest clones take up under 6.5% of the sample. With respect to this clonotype: The clone's antigen remains unknown. No clone much larger than this one lies a single base away; base qualities are absent.

Taken with the paper, the label for time point translates to: late sampling 161 to 241 days after vaccination in a few convalescent patients. Positive SARS-CoV-2 PCR tests in the convalescent patients dated from March to December 2020, before Alpha, Beta and Delta variants emerged in the United States. Ficoll-Paque Plus gradient centrifugation was used to isolate PBMCs from whole blood, and the isolated PBMCs were then either used fresh or cryopreserved at -140C. Its CDR3 holds 15 amino acids, cysteine through phenylalanine. Only CDR3 DNA remains: 45 bases, in frame from the first base. Deletion took 5 bases off V and 2 bases off J, with a span of 16 bases between the germline ends. The CDR1 and CDR2 encoded by the germline V gene (reference sequence) are SEHNR and FQNEAQ. What the study reported, not specific to this receptor: The study included relatively few convalescent patients and did not analyze early timepoints after natural infection. The median number of SARS-CoV-2-reactive clonotypes rose from 20 to 25 after infection to 38 after vaccination, but the change was not significant. In convalescent patients, a median about 84% of post-vaccine SARS-CoV-2-reactive clones were detected only after vaccination, and vaccine-specific priming was suggested by this finding. Nearly all vaccine-specific clones in convalescent patients (304 of 307) were mono-reactive for SARS-CoV-2 spike rather than cross-reactive with common cold coronaviruses.

The chain links TRBV7-9 with TRBJ2-7; the D gene is perhaps TRBD1, from 7 matching bases. This TCR derives from a human donor who had recovered from COVID-19. Source: CD4+ T cells from blood, taken about 7 months after SARS-CoV-2 vaccination. The CDR3 protein sequence reads: CASSRQGGSAYEQYF. At the DNA level, the sequence is TGTGCCAGCAGCCGCCAGGGGGGATCGGCCTACGAGCAGTACTTC.